This is a list of T cell receptor beta chains from one sample in a study of metastatic and nonmetastatic thyroid tumors. TCRdb reprocessed the PCR reads using MiXCR. The sample records more than 9,000 clones, approximately 30% being singletons. Specimen: adjacent normal tissue. These receptors were obtained from a female donor with papillary thyroid cancer or a benign thyroid nodule (not recorded which). Some clones in this sample may be carry-over from other donors' samples. CDR3s include the opening cysteine and the closing phenylalanine or tryptophan. D genes are given only for firm matches. Only some rows state a clone size, as once, few, many or a class for expanded clones.

d_call	v_call	j_call	clone_size	cdr3_aa	cdr3_nt
NA	TRBV20-1	TRBJ2-7	NA	CSAAKVRASHEQYF	TGCAGTGCCGCGAAGGTTAGGGCCTCCCACGAGCAGTACTTC
TRBD2	TRBV2	TRBJ2-7	NA	CASSAGSSGTSYEQYF	TGTGCCAGCAGCGCGGGTAGTAGCGGGACGTCCTACGAGCAGTACTTC
NA	TRBV29-1	TRBJ1-2	few	CIVEDEEGVWGYTF	TGCATCGTTGAAGATGAGGAGGGGGTGTGGGGCTACACCTTC
TRBD2	TRBV4-1	TRBJ2-2	few	CASSPPSGGAFGELFF	TGCGCCAGCAGCCCGCCTAGCGGGGGGGCCTTCGGGGAGCTGTTTTTT
NA	TRBV11-2	TRBJ2-7	NA	CASSLVGGLGYEQYF	TGTGCCAGCAGCTTAGTTGGAGGGCTGGGGTACGAGCAGTACTTC
NA	TRBV14	TRBJ2-7	medium-sized	CASSQDLGGTSYEQYF	TGTGCCAGCAGCCAAGATCTAGGCGGAACCTCCTACGAGCAGTACTTC
TRBD1	TRBV10-1	TRBJ1-6	NA	CASRWDRDNSPLHF	TGCGCCAGCAGATGGGACAGGGATAATTCACCCCTCCACTTT
NA	TRBV27	TRBJ1-5	few	CASSLSGNNQPQHF	TGTGCCAGCAGTTTATCTGGAAACAATCAGCCCCAGCATTTT
TRBD2	TRBV3-1	TRBJ2-3	NA	CASSQAGGPADTQYF	TGTGCCAGCAGCCAAGCGGGAGGGCCGGCAGATACGCAGTATTTT
NA	TRBV2	TRBJ1-2	large	CASSDSRARGYTF	TGTGCCAGCAGTGATTCCAGGGCGCGTGGCTACACCTTC
NA	TRBV4-1	TRBJ2-2	few	CASSQDTLNTGELFF	TGCGCCAGCAGCCAAGATACTCTAAACACCGGGGAGCTGTTTTTT
NA	TRBV11-2	TRBJ1-2	NA	CASSLGVTEFTNYGYTF	TGTGCCAGCAGCTTAGGGGTGACAGAGTTTACTAACTATGGCTACACCTTC
NA	TRBV20-1	TRBJ1-1	NA	CSARPGQRAFF	TGCAGTGCTAGACCGGGGCAAAGAGCTTTCTTT
NA	TRBV4-3	TRBJ2-7	NA	CASSQEFAGRGGYEQYF	TGCGCCAGCAGCCAAGAGTTTGCTGGGAGAGGCGGTTACGAGCAGTACTTC
NA	TRBV2	TRBJ1-5	NA	CAGSLLQVVGNQPQHF	TGTGCCGGCAGCCTCCTACAGGTGGTCGGCAATCAGCCCCAGCATTTT
TRBD1	TRBV24-1	TRBJ1-2	NA	CATSDPGQGAPGRTF	TGCGCCACCAGTGATCCCGGACAGGGGGCTCCTGGCCGCACCTTC
TRBD1	TRBV19	TRBJ2-7	few	CATRDRGAYEQYF	TGTGCCACCCGGGACAGGGGAGCCTACGAGCAGTACTTC
NA	TRBV20-1	TRBJ2-1	NA	CSATTRYRTADEQFF	TGCAGTGCTACAACGAGATACCGGACAGCGGATGAGCAGTTCTTC
NA	TRBV2	TRBJ2-7	NA	CASSRDSRGEQYF	TGTGCCAGCAGTCGGGACTCCCGGGGGGAGCAGTACTTC
NA	TRBV6-5	TRBJ2-1	few	CASSLGPQPVNEQFF	TGTGCCAGCAGCTTAGGGCCCCAGCCGGTCAATGAGCAGTTCTTC
NA	TRBV20-1	TRBJ2-2	NA	CSARGNAGTPHTGELFF	TGCAGTGCTAGAGGGAACGCCGGGACTCCACACACCGGGGAGCTGTTTTTT
NA	TRBV19	TRBJ1-2	few	CASSRNTGIGYGYTF	TGTGCCAGTAGTCGAAACACAGGGATCGGCTATGGCTACACCTTC
TRBD1	TRBV12-3/TRBV12-4	TRBJ1-2	large	CASSGTGFGYTF	TGTGCCAGCAGCGGGACAGGATTCGGCTACACCTTC
TRBD2	TRBV3-1	TRBJ2-7	NA	CASSSWEGGEQYF	TGTGCCAGCAGCAGCTGGGAGGGTGGGGAGCAGTACTTC
NA	TRBV2	TRBJ1-5	NA	CASRDGQGVDTQHF	TGTGCCAGCAGGGACGGGCAGGGTGTAGATACGCAGCATTTT
TRBD1	TRBV24-1	TRBJ2-2	NA	CATSDPGTGFAVELFF	TGTGCCACCAGTGACCCCGGGACAGGGTTTGCCGTGGAGCTGTTTTTT
TRBD1	TRBV28	TRBJ2-3	NA	CASSLPGQGADTQYF	TGTGCCAGCAGTTTACCGGGACAGGGGGCAGATACGCAGTATTTT
NA	TRBV5-1	TRBJ1-1	NA	CASSLGAAEAFF	TGCGCCAGCAGCTTGGGAGCCGCGGAAGCTTTCTTT
TRBD2	TRBV20-1	TRBJ2-3	NA	CSASRGGFLTDTQYF	TGCAGTGCCAGCCGCGGGGGGTTTCTCACAGATACGCAGTATTTT
NA	TRBV19	TRBJ1-4	large	CATYREKLFF	TGTGCCACCTACAGGGAAAAACTGTTTTTT
NA	TRBV5-1	TRBJ1-6	NA	CASSEGIDSPLHF	TGCGCCAGCAGCGAGGGAATCGACTCACCCCTCCACTTT
TRBD2	TRBV6-1	TRBJ2-3	few	CASSEIGGGSSDTQYF	TGTGCCAGCAGTGAAATCGGGGGGGGCTCTTCAGATACGCAGTATTTT
TRBD2	TRBV5-1	TRBJ2-1	NA	CASSLVVAGGPREQFF	TGCGCCAGCAGCTTGGTCGTAGCGGGAGGCCCCCGTGAGCAGTTCTTC
NA	TRBV11-2	TRBJ1-1	NA	CASSPRTANTEAFF	TGTGCCAGCAGCCCCCGGACGGCGAACACTGAAGCTTTCTTT
TRBD2	TRBV15	TRBJ2-2	NA	CATSRERSGTGLDSNTVDLFF	TGTGCCACTAGCAGAGAGAGGAGCGGGACCGGACTTGACTCGAACACCGTGGATCTGTTTTTT
TRBD1	TRBV6-2/TRBV6-3	TRBJ2-7	NA	CASSYSRPTPGTAASYEQYF	TGTGCCAGCAGTTACTCGCGGCCTACGCCTGGGACAGCCGCTTCCTACGAGCAGTACTTC
TRBD2	TRBV4-2	TRBJ2-3	many	CASSQGLAGNSDTQYF	TGTGCCAGCAGCCAAGGTTTAGCGGGAAACTCAGATACGCAGTATTTT
TRBD1	TRBV7-2	TRBJ1-2	few	CASSLSTGTGGGYGYTF	TGTGCCAGCAGCCTATCGACCGGGACAGGGGGCGGCTATGGCTACACCTTC
NA	TRBV9	TRBJ2-1	NA	CASSANDMGGKQFF	TGTGCCAGCAGCGCGAATGACATGGGGGGTAAGCAGTTCTTC
NA	TRBV7-8	TRBJ2-7	few	CASSLVGSSSYEQYF	TGTGCCAGCAGCTTAGTGGGCTCCAGCTCCTACGAGCAGTACTTC
TRBD1	TRBV11-3	TRBJ2-2	few	CASSPPGTANTGELFF	TGTGCCAGCAGCCCTCCCGGGACAGCGAACACCGGGGAGCTGTTTTTT
NA	TRBV2	TRBJ1-2	medium-sized	CASRSGLGLGGYTF	TGTGCCAGCAGATCCGGACTTGGTCTTGGCGGCTACACCTTC
TRBD2	TRBV5-6	TRBJ2-7	few	CASSWGGAVSSYEQYF	TGTGCCAGCAGCTGGGGGGGAGCGGTGAGCTCCTACGAGCAGTACTTC
NA	TRBV6-4	TRBJ2-3	NA	CASSDSGGDTQYF	TGTGCCAGCAGTGACTCAGGGGGAGATACGCAGTATTTT
TRBD1	TRBV5-1	TRBJ1-5	few	CASSPGQGAGQPQHF	TGCGCCAGCAGTCCGGGACAGGGGGCCGGTCAGCCCCAGCATTTT
NA	TRBV19	TRBJ2-7	NA	CASSIGTVYEQYF	TGTGCCAGTAGTATAGGGACAGTTTACGAGCAGTACTTC
TRBD2	TRBV19	TRBJ2-3	NA	CASKWIAGASTDTQYF	TGTGCCAGTAAGTGGATCGCGGGAGCGAGCACAGATACGCAGTATTTT
TRBD2	TRBV20-1	TRBJ2-5	NA	CSARKAGEFRETQYF	TGCAGTGCTAGAAAAGCGGGAGAATTTAGAGAGACCCAGTACTTC
TRBD1	TRBV2	TRBJ1-2	large	CASSAQGPTYGYTF	TGTGCCAGCAGTGCACAGGGGCCGACCTATGGCTACACCTTC
NA	TRBV5-1	TRBJ2-1	few	CASSLSDRSSYNEQFF	TGCGCCAGCAGCCTATCAGACAGGAGCTCCTACAATGAGCAGTTCTTC